Here is one TCR beta chain with its context. In the study's own analysis: Reference gene primers were amplified, and this amplification served to estimate nucleated cell counts. Sequenced by immunoSEQ multiplex PCR; TCRdb stores in-frame clones only, minus some. V and J calls and clone size are given by that table; D and trimming were obtained from the DNA. The table shows about 260,000 clones, with 88% occurring only once. The record originates from a study of blood T cell repertoires in COVID-19. Study background: Samples representing acute and convalescent COVID-19 were sourced from the United States, Italy and Spain. The cDNA or gDNA used as material had been derived from T cells, B-cell-depleted T cells, or PBMCs.

The CDR3 length is 15 residues. Germline V gene sequence: CDR1 SEHNR, CDR2 FQNEAQ (reference sequence). J lost 1 base, V lost 5 bases, and 8 bases had no gene match. The sequencing input was peripheral blood. The chain links TRBV7-9 to TRBJ2-7; 7 bases are shared with TRBD1. This TCR was recovered from a human donor in a cohort sampled during active COVID-19. CDR3 sequence: CASSHVGGLSYEQYF. CDR3 coding DNA: TGTGCCAGCAGCCACGTAGGGGGCCTATCCTACGAGCAGTACTTC. Supplemented by reference TRBV7-9 and TRBJ2-7, the full variable domain reads DTGVSQNPRHKITKRGQNVTFRCDPISEHNRLYWYRQTLGQGPEFLTYFQNEAQLEKSRLLSDRFSAERPKGSFSTLEIQRTEQGDSAMYLCASSHVGGLSYEQYFGPGTRLTVT.